The 8 T cell receptor beta chains given below trace back to one sample, sequenced in a study of control samples from healthy donors and cancer patients. Here immunoSEQ multiplex PCR was the method, and the copy in TCRdb shows in-frame clones only, minus some. The sample lists about 49,000 clones, 70% to 90% occurring once. Source material: PBMCs. These receptors were collected from a woman between 50 and 59 years old with lung cancer.

This chain uses TRBV9 with TRBJ2-1; no reliable D call. The CDR3 sequence is 14 residues long. Trimming left V 3 bases short and J 2 bases short, with 9 bases between. Germline V CDR1 and CDR2: SGDLS, YYNGEE. The CDR3 sequence is CASSARGAYNEQFF. Here the CDR3 DNA reads TGTGCCAGCAGCGCTCGTGGGGCCTACAATGAGCAGTTCTTC.

The chain links TRBV6-1 to TRBJ1-2, with D possibly being TRBD1 (6 bases). Looked up from germline, CDR1 is MNHNS and CDR2 is SASEGT. The CDR3 has 13 amino acids. V was shortened by 2 bases and J by 4 bases, with 8 bases between the two germline ends. CDR3: CASSEQGSYGYTF. The CDR3 DNA is TGTGCCAGCAGTGAACAGGGGAGCTATGGCTACACCTTC.

Only one count was recorded for this clone. The chain is built from TRBV5-5 and TRBJ1-2; D is unclear. This CDR3 has 12 amino acids. V was cut by 3 bases and J by 5 bases, with 8 bases left in between. The germline gives CDR1 SGHKS, CDR2 YYEKEE (reference sequence). The CDR3 is CASSSTDYGYTF. CDR3 bases: TGTGCCAGCAGCTCGACGGATTATGGCTACACCTTC.

The CDR3 DNA reads as TGCAGCGTTGAAGCGGTGGAGGCCGGCGGGGAGCTGTTTTTT. Its protein product is CSVEAVEAGGELFF. The chain couples TRBV29-1 to TRBJ2-2; D possibly corresponds to TRBD2 (5 bases). Germline CDR1 is SQVTM and CDR2 is ANQGSEA. The V and J ends lost 1 base and 7 bases respectively, with 13 bases between them. This CDR3 contains 14 residues.

The V gene is TRBV6-5, the J gene TRBJ2-5; D unresolved. The CDR3 spans 12 residues. The V gene's germline CDR1 is MNHEY and CDR2 SVGAGI. V shed 7 bases and J shed 9 bases, with 15 bases lying between them. For the CDR3, the DNA is TGTGCCAGCAAACCGGGCGGCGAGGCCCAGTACTTC. Translated, it gives CASKPGGEAQYF.

The genes are TRBV4-3 and TRBJ2-1; 11 positions match TRBD2. The V segment lost 1 base and the J segment 3 bases; nucleotides outside the gene matches: 2. The CDR3 loop spans 16 amino acids. In germline, CDR1 is LGHNA, CDR2 YSLEER. The CDR3 coding sequence is TGCGCCAGCAGCCAAGGACTAGCGGGGAACTACAATGAGCAGTTCTTC. As protein: CASSQGLAGNYNEQFF.

The J gene is TRBJ1-1, the V gene TRBV19; D call uncertain. The CDR3 runs to 14 residues. Trimming stripped 5 bases from V and 0 bases from J, with 10 bases between. Germline loops: CDR1 LNHDA, CDR2 SQIVND (reference sequence). The DNA of the CDR3 is TGTGCCAGTAGTCCAGGTGATATGAACACTGAAGCTTTCTTT. Protein: CASSPGDMNTEAFF. The full variable domain, its missing parts supplied by reference TRBV19 and TRBJ1-1, is DGGITQSPKYLFRKEGQNVTLSCEQNLNHDAMYWYRQDPGQGLRLIYYSQIVNDFQKGDIAEGYSVSREKKESFPLTVTSAQKNPTAFYLCASSPGDMNTEAFFGQGTRLTVV.

CDR3 in amino acids: CASSLGSGVTEAFF. The CDR3, as DNA: TGTGCCAGCAGCTTAGGTTCGGGTGTCACTGAAGCTTTCTTT. The V and J genes are TRBV7-2 and TRBJ1-1; D call uncertain. The CDR3 extends over 14 amino acids. Trimming cost V 1 base and J 4 bases, with 10 bases left between them. Germline CDR1 is SGHTA and CDR2 is FQGNSA.